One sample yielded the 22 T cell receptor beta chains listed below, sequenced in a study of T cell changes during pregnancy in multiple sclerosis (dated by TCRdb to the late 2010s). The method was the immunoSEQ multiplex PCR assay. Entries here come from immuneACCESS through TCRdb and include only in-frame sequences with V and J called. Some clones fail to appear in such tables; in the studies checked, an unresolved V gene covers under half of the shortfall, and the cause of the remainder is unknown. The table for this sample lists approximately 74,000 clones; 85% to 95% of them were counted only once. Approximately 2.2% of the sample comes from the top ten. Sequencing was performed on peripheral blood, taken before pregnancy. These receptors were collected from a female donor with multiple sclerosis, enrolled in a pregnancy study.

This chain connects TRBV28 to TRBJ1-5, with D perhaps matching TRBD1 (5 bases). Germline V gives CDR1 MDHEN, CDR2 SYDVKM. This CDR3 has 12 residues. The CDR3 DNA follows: TGTGGTACGGGGGATAGCAATCAGCCCCAGCATTTT. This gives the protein CGTGDSNQPQHF.

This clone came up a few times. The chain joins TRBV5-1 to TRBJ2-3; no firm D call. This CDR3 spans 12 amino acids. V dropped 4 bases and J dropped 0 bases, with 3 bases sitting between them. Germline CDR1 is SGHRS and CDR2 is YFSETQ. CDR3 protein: CASSPSTDTQYF. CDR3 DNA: TGCGCCAGCAGCCCTAGCACAGATACGCAGTATTTT.

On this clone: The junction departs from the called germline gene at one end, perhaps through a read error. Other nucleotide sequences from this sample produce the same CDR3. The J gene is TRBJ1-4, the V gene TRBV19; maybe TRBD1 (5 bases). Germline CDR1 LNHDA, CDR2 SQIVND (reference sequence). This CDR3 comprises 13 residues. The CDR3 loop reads CASSRAGREKLFF. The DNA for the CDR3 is TGTGCCAGTAGTCGGGCAGGGAGGGAAAAATTGTTTTTT.

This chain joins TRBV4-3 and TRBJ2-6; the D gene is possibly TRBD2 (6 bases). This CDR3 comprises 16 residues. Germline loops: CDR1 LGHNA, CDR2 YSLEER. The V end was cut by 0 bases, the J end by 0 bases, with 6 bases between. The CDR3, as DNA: TGCGCCAGCAGCCAAGAGGAGGGCTCTGGGGCCAACGTCCTGACTTTC. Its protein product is CASSQEEGSGANVLTF.

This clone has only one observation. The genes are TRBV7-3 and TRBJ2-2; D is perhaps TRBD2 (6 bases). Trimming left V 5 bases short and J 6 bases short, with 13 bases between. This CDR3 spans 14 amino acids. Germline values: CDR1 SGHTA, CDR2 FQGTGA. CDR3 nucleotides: TGTGCCAGCAGCCGGGACTGGGTCGCCGGGGAGCTGTTTTTT. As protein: CASSRDWVAGELFF.

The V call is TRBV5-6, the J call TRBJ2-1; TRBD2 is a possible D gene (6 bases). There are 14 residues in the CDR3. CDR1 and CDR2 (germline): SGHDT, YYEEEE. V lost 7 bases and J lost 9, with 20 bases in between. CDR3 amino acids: CASSLRGKFSEQFF. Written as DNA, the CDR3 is TGTGCCAGCTCCTTACGCGGGAAATTCAGTGAGCAGTTCTTC.

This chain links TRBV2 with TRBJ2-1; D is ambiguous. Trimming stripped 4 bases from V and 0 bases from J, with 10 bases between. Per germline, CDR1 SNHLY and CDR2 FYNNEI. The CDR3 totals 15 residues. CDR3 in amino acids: CASSVEKSSYNEQFF. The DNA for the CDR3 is TGTGCCAGCAGTGTAGAGAAGAGCTCCTACAATGAGCAGTTCTTC.

CDR3 bases: TGCGCCAGCAGCCAAGCGGGAACGGGTAATGAAAAACTGTTTTTT. Protein: CASSQAGTGNEKLFF. The chain links TRBV4-3 to TRBJ1-4; D unresolved. V was pared by 1 base and J by 4 bases, with 10 bases between. The germline CDR1 and CDR2 sequences are LGHNA and YSLEER. The CDR3 length is 15 residues.

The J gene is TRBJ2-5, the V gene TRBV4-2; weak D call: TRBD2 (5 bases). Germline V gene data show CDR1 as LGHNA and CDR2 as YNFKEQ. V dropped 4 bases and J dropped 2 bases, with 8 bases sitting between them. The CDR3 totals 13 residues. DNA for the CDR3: TGTGCCAGCAGCCCTGGACTGCAAGAGACCCAGTACTTC. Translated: CASSPGLQETQYF.

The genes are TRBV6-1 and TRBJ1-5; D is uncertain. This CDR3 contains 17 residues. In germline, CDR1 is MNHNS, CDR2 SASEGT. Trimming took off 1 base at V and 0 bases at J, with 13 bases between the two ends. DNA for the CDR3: TGTGCCAGCAGTGAAGAGAGGCTTTCTTATAGCAATCAGCCCCAGCATTTT. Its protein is CASSEERLSYSNQPQHF.

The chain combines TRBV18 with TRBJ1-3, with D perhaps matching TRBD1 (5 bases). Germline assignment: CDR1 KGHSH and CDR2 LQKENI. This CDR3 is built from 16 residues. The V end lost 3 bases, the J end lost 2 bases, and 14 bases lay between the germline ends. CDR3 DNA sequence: TGTGCCAGCTCACCCTGGACAAGTCCTACTGGAAACACCATATATTTT. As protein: CASSPWTSPTGNTIYF.

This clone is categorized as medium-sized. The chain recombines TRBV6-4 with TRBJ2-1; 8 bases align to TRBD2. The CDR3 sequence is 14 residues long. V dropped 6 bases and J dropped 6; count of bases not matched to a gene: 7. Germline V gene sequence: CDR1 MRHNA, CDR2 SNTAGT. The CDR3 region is CASSVAGGLNEQFF. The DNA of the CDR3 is TGTGCCAGCAGCGTTGCGGGAGGTCTCAATGAGCAGTTCTTC.

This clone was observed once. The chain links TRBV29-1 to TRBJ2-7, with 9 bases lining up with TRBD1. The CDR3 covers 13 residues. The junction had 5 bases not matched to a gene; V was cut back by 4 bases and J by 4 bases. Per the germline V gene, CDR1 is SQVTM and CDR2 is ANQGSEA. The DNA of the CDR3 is TGCAGCGTTGGGAACAGGGGGCTATACGAGCAGTACTTC. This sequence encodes CSVGNRGLYEQYF.

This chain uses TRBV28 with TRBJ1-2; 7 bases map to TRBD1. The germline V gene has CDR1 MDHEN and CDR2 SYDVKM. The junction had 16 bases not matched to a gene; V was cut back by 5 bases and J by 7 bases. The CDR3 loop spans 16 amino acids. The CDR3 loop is CASSPPTGNHLGGYTF. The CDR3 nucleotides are TGTGCCAGCAGTCCACCGACAGGGAATCACCTCGGTGGCTACACCTTC.

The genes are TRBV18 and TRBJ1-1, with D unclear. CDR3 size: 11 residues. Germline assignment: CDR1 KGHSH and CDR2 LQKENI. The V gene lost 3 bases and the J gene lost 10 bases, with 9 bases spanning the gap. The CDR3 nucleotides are TGTGCCAGCTCACCGGTAGAGGGAGCTTTCTTT. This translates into CASSPVEGAFF.

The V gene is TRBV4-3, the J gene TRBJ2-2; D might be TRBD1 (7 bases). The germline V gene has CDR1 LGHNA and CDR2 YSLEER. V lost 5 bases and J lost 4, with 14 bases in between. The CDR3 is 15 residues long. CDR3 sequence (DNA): TGCGCCAGCAGCAGGCAGGGGGGCGGCACCGGGGAGCTGTTTTTT. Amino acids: CASSRQGGGTGELFF.

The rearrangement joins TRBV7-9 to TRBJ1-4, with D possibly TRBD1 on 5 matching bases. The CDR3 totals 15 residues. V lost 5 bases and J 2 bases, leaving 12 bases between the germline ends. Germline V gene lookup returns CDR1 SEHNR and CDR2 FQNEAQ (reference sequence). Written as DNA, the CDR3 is TGTGCCAGCAGCCCCGCGGGGGGGACTAATGAAAAACTGTTTTTT. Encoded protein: CASSPAGGTNEKLFF.

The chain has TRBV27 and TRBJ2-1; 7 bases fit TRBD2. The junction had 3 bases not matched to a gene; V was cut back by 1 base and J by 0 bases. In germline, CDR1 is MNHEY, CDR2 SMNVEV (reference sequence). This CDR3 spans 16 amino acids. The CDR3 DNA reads TGTGCCAGCAGTTTATGGGGGGGTAGCTCCTACAATGAGCAGTTCTTC. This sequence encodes CASSLWGGSSYNEQFF.

CDR3 nucleotides: TGTGCCAGCAGCTTGGGTGGAGGGAGTCTAGGGGAGCAGTACTTC. It yields the protein CASSLGGGSLGEQYF. The rearrangement uses TRBV5-5 and TRBJ2-7, with D perhaps matching TRBD2 (6 bases). Trimming removed 0 bases from V and 7 bases from J, with 17 bases in between. The CDR3 spans 15 residues. CDR1 SGHKS and CDR2 YYEKEE come from the germline V gene (reference sequence).

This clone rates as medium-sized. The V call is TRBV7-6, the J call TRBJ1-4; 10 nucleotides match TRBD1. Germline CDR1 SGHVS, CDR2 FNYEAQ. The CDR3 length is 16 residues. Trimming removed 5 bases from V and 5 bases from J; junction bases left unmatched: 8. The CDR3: CASSPSPTGGNEKLFF. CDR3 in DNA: TGTGCCAGCAGCCCGTCCCCGACAGGGGGCAATGAAAAACTGTTTTTT.

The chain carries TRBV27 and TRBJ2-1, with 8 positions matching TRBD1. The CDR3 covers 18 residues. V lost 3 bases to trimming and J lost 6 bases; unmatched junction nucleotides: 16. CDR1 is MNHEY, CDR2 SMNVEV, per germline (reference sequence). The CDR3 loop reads CASSFLFIPGTGTNEQFF. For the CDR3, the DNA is TGTGCCAGCAGTTTCCTATTTATTCCCGGGACAGGTACCAATGAGCAGTTCTTC.

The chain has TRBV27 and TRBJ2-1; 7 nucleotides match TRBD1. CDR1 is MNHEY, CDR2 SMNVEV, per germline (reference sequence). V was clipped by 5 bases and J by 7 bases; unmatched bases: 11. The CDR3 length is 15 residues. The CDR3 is CASSARQGLGNEQFF. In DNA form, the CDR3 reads TGTGCCAGCAGTGCCCGACAGGGTTTGGGGAATGAGCAGTTCTTC.